Below, 9 T cell receptor beta chains from the same sample are listed, as sequenced in a study of T cells in Graves' hyperthyroidism and ophthalmopathy. Amplified TCR beta CDR3 regions derived from RNA transcripts. First-round RT-PCR of the TCR CDR3 relied on the HTBI primer set. One entry per CDR3 protein results from TCRdb running MiXCR on the multiplex PCR reads. The sample has some 370,000 distinct CDR3 sequences; about an eighth are singletons. The material sequenced was blood. The receptors were gathered from a man aged 45 to 65 with Graves' ophthalmopathy.

The J gene is TRBJ2-5, the V gene TRBV19, with TRBD1 matching over 7 bases. Losses at the gene ends were 3 bases for V and 3 bases for J; bases not matched to a gene: 4. CDR1 is LNHDA, CDR2 SQIVND, per germline (reference sequence). The CDR3 extends over 14 amino acids. CDR3 sequence (DNA): TGTGCCAGTAGTATGGGACAGCCCAAAGAGACCCAGTACTTC. Protein: CASSMGQPKETQYF.

This clonotype occurred many times. Sequence at one end of the junction differs from germline and may be a read error. The chain has TRBV28 and TRBJ2-5; 7 bases agree with TRBD2. CDR3 length: 13 amino acids. The germline V gene has CDR1 MDHEN and CDR2 SYDVKM. The CDR3 DNA reads TGTGCCAGCAGTTTCCGCGGGAGAGAGGCCCAGTACTTC. This translates into CASSFRGREAQYF. Full variable domain (missing parts from reference TRBV28 and TRBJ2-5): DVKVTQSSRYLVKRTGEKVFLECVQDMDHENMFWYRQDPGLGLRLIYFSYDVKMKEKGDIPEGYSVSREKKERFSLILESASTNQTSMYLCASSFRGREAQYFGPGTRLLVL.

This clonotype came up many times. The V and J genes are TRBV11-1 and TRBJ2-5; 8 bases line up with TRBD1. The CDR3 sequence is 15 residues long. The junction had 6 bases not matched to a gene; V was cut back by 5 bases and J by 1 base. Germline V gives CDR1 SGHAT, CDR2 FQDESV (reference sequence). CDR3 amino acids: CASSPRTGTQETQYF. CDR3 DNA sequence: TGTGCCAGCAGCCCACGGACAGGGACCCAAGAGACCCAGTACTTC.

This clonotype showed up many times. The rearrangement joins TRBV11-2 to TRBJ2-7; D remains unclear. The CDR3 runs 14 residues. Germline CDR1 is SGHAT and CDR2 is FQNNGV. V lost 1 base and J lost 0, with 7 bases in between. The CDR3: CASSLAGSSYEQYF. In nucleotides, the CDR3 is TGTGCCAGCAGCTTAGCGGGTAGCTCCTACGAGCAGTACTTC.

This clonotype appeared a few times. This chain uses TRBV3-1 with TRBJ2-7, with 9 bases aligning to TRBD2. This CDR3 is built from 15 residues. CDR1 LGHDT and CDR2 YNNKEL come from the germline V gene (reference sequence). J lost 7 bases, V lost 0 bases, and 7 bases had no gene match. Here the CDR3 DNA reads TGTGCCAGCAGCCAAGATGGTAGCGGGAGTGGTGAGCAGTACTTC. It translates to CASSQDGSGSGEQYF.

CDR3 region: CAWGAVGRSITEAFF. CDR3 nucleotides: TGTGCCTGGGGAGCAGTGGGCAGGTCCATTACTGAAGCTTTCTTT. V is TRBV30 and J is TRBJ1-1; D is unclear. Trimming left V 5 bases short and J 5 bases short, with 21 bases between. The CDR3 sequence is 15 residues long. Germline V gene sequence: CDR1 GTSNPN, CDR2 SVGIG (reference sequence).

This chain uses TRBV4-1 with TRBJ2-5, with a weak D call TRBD2 (6 bases). The V end lost 0 bases, the J end lost 5 bases, and 16 bases lay between the germline ends. The CDR3 is made up of 16 amino acids. From germline, CDR1 is MGHRA and CDR2 YSYEKL. For the CDR3, the DNA is TGCGCCAGCAGCCAAGATCCGGGACTGGATCGTGAGACCCAGTACTTC. Residues: CASSQDPGLDRETQYF.

The chain is built from TRBV4-2 and TRBJ1-2, with D unresolved. From germline, CDR1 is LGHNA and CDR2 YNFKEQ. This CDR3 has 20 residues. V lost 1 base and J lost 5, with 29 bases in between. The CDR3 sequence: CASSQVPGDLTRLHSYGYTF. In DNA form, the CDR3 reads TGTGCCAGCAGCCAAGTACCCGGAGACCTAACCCGACTGCATTCTTATGGCTACACCTTC.

This clonotype was seen at least ten times. The rearrangement joins TRBV27 to TRBJ2-5, with D perhaps matching TRBD1 (6 bases). Between the trimmed V and J ends, which lost 2 bases and 5 bases, there was a span of 18 bases. The CDR3 sequence is 16 residues long. Per germline, CDR1 MNHEY and CDR2 SMNVEV (reference sequence). The CDR3 region has the DNA TGTGCCAGCAGTTTAGGCGTGGGGACATCAGGGGAGACCCAGTACTTC. Its protein product is CASSLGVGTSGETQYF.